The 18 T cell receptor beta chains listed next were all sequenced from one sample in a study of blood T cell repertoires in COVID-19. The method was immunoSEQ multiplex PCR; TCRdb's version includes in-frame clones alone and lacks a portion of them. Of 30,000 to 40,000 clones in the sample, 80% to 90% were seen once. The sequencing sample was made of peripheral blood. These receptors all stem from a woman older than 75 with active or convalescent COVID-19.

This chain uses TRBV5-1 with TRBJ2-7; 8 bases match TRBD2. The CDR3 contains 14 residues. Germline trimming cut 0 bases from V and 5 bases from J; bases unmatched to any gene: 4. Germline V gene data show CDR1 as SGHRS and CDR2 as YFSETQ. The CDR3 DNA is TGCGCCAGCAGCTTGGGTGCGGGGGGAGACGAGCAGTACTTC. Translated, it gives CASSLGAGGDEQYF.

The count of this clone is one. The chain uses TRBV5-4 and TRBJ2-7; D might be TRBD1 (5 bases). This CDR3 has 15 residues. Germline CDR1 is SGHNT and CDR2 is YYREEE (reference sequence). Trimming took 4 bases from V and 5 from J, leaving 19 bases between them. The CDR3 bases are TGTGCCAGCAGCCTTATAAGGGGATACCCCCACGAGCAGTACTTC. This encodes CASSLIRGYPHEQYF.

The chain couples TRBV5-1 to TRBJ2-1; D is unclear. The ends were cut back, 0 bases at V and 9 bases at J, with 13 bases in the middle. There are 14 residues in the CDR3. CDR1 and CDR2 (germline): SGHRS, YFSETQ. The CDR3 region is CASSLALLRGEQFF. CDR3 in DNA: TGCGCCAGCAGCTTGGCCCTCCTCCGAGGTGAGCAGTTCTTC.

This clone was found once. The chain couples TRBV5-4 to TRBJ2-7, with a tentative D call TRBD1 (6 bases). This CDR3 comprises 14 residues. V dropped 0 bases and J dropped 5 bases, with 12 bases sitting between them. The germline V gene encodes CDR1 SGHNT and CDR2 YYREEE (reference sequence). CDR3 loop: CASSLVNRENEQYF. The CDR3 DNA sequence: TGTGCCAGCAGCTTGGTAAACAGGGAAAACGAGCAGTACTTC.

The rearrangement uses TRBV28 and TRBJ1-1, with TRBD1 identical over 7 bases. This CDR3 comprises 16 residues. V trimming: 6 bases; J trimming: 1 base; junction bases outside the gene matches: 11. Per the germline V gene, CDR1 is MDHEN and CDR2 is SYDVKM. The CDR3 DNA is TGTGCCAGCAGCCCCCTAGGGACAGACCCGAACACTGAAGCTTTCTTT. Residues: CASSPLGTDPNTEAFF.

The chain combines TRBV5-1 with TRBJ1-1; 7 bases match TRBD1. The V gene end was trimmed by 4 bases and the J gene end by 4 bases; junction bases not matched to a gene: 7. CDR3 length equals 14 residues. CDR1 is SGHRS, CDR2 YFSETQ, per germline. CDR3 sequence reads: CASSDSTGATEAFF. The CDR3 DNA reads as TGCGCCAGCAGCGACAGTACAGGGGCCACTGAAGCTTTCTTT.

This chain links TRBV2 with TRBJ1-4; weak D call: TRBD1 (5 bases). The germline CDR1 and CDR2 sequences are SNHLY and FYNNEI. The V gene lost 4 bases and the J gene lost 0 bases, with 12 bases spanning the gap. This CDR3 region has 16 residues. The chain's CDR3 is CASSVRQHATNEKLFF. As DNA, the CDR3 is TGTGCCAGCAGTGTGAGACAGCATGCAACTAATGAAAAACTGTTTTTT. The variable domain in full, with the rest retrieved from reference TRBV2 and TRBJ1-4, is EPEVTQTPSHQVTQMGQEVILRCVPISNHLYFYWYRQILGQKVEFLVSFYNNEISEKSEIFDDQFSVERPDGSNFTLKIRSTKLEDSAMYFCASSVRQHATNEKLFFGSGTQLSVL.

The V and J genes are TRBV30 and TRBJ1-6, with 9 bases aligning to TRBD1. Trimming took 8 bases from V and 1 from J; bases not matched to a gene: 6. The CDR3 is 15 residues long. The germline V gene has CDR1 GTSNPN and CDR2 SVGIG (reference sequence). CDR3 in amino acids: CAADRGKSYNSPLHF. The CDR3 DNA follows: TGTGCCGCCGACAGGGGGAAGTCCTATAATTCACCCCTCCACTTT. The full variable domain, rest sourced from reference TRBV30 and TRBJ1-6, is SQTIHQWPATLVQPVGSPLSLECTVEGTSNPNLYWYRQAAGRGLQLLFYSVGIGQISSEVPQNLSASRPQDRQFILSSKKLLLSDSGFYLCAADRGKSYNSPLHFGNGTRLTVT.

V is TRBV2 and J is TRBJ1-3, with no clear D. Per germline, CDR1 SNHLY and CDR2 FYNNEI. The CDR3 runs 14 residues. V was shortened by 4 bases and J by 1 base, with 8 bases between the two germline ends. CDR3 amino acids: CASSVEGSGNTIYF. CDR3 nucleotide sequence: TGTGCCAGCAGTGTTGAGGGTTCTGGAAACACCATATATTTT.

As concerns this clone: The junction and the germline gene differ at one end; a read error may be behind it. The gene calls are TRBV7-3 and TRBJ1-1; TRBD1 matches 8 bases. This CDR3 has 13 residues. Per the germline V gene, CDR1 is SGHTA and CDR2 is FQGTGA. The DNA of the CDR3 is TGTGCCAGCAGCTTAACACCCACAGGGGGGCGGCACTTT. It translates to CASSLTPTGGRHF.

The J gene is TRBJ2-7, the V gene TRBV29-1, with TRBD1 matching 11 bases. Per the germline V gene, CDR1 is SQVTM and CDR2 is ANQGSEA. This CDR3 contains 11 residues. J gave up 11 bases and V 3 bases, and 3 bases lay outside the gene matches. The CDR3 loop reads CSVEVGQGEYF. CDR3 bases: TGCAGCGTTGAGGTGGGACAGGGGGAGTACTTC.

The gene calls are TRBV6-5 and TRBJ1-2; possibly TRBD1 for D (5 bases). CDR1 is MNHEY and CDR2 is SVGAGI in the germline V gene. The V gene lost 6 bases and the J gene lost 12 bases, with 23 bases spanning the gap. This CDR3 is built from 14 residues. The chain's CDR3 is CASRKPGLREGHTF. The CDR3 DNA follows: TGTGCCAGCAGAAAACCGGGCCTTAGGGAGGGACACACCTTC.

The chain couples TRBV4-2 to TRBJ2-3; 10 bases line up with TRBD2. V was clipped by 2 bases and J by 1 base; unmatched bases: 0. The CDR3 contains 15 residues. Germline loops: CDR1 LGHNA, CDR2 YNFKEQ. The CDR3, as DNA: TGTGCCAGCAGCCAACTAGCGGGGGGCACAGATACGCAGTATTTT. The encoded protein is CASSQLAGGTDTQYF.

The chain's CDR3 is CAWRRTRGNTIYF. DNA for the CDR3: TGTGCCTGGAGGAGGACACGCGGAAACACCATATATTTT. The rearrangement links TRBV30 to TRBJ1-3; possibly TRBD1 for D (5 bases). This CDR3 is built from 13 residues. CDR1 and CDR2 from the germline V gene are GTSNPN and SVGIG (reference sequence). The V and J ends lost 3 bases and 4 bases respectively, with 10 bases between them. The full variable domain, with the rest looked up from reference TRBV30 and TRBJ1-3, is SQTIHQWPATLVQPVGSPLSLECTVEGTSNPNLYWYRQAAGRGLQLLFYSVGIGQISSEVPQNLSASRPQDRQFILSSKKLLLSDSGFYLCAWRRTRGNTIYFGEGSWLTVV.

The chain has TRBV5-1 and TRBJ2-3; 7 bases fit TRBD2. Trimming removed 5 bases from V and 5 bases from J; junction bases left unmatched: 5. This CDR3 has 13 amino acids. Germline loops: CDR1 SGHRS, CDR2 YFSETQ. Written as DNA, the CDR3 is TGCGCCAGCAGGCTGGGAGGGCAAGATACGCAGTATTTT. It yields the protein CASRLGGQDTQYF.

V and J are TRBV7-3 and TRBJ1-5; D perhaps matches TRBD1 (5 bases). The CDR3 contains 17 residues. Trimming took 5 bases from V and 2 from J, leaving 19 bases between them. Germline CDR1 and CDR2: SGHTA and FQGTGA. The CDR3 DNA reads as TGTGCCAGCAGCCGACTTTCCCGGGGGAAGGGCAATCAGCCCCAGCATTTT. This translates into CASSRLSRGKGNQPQHF.

The chain combines TRBV10-3 with TRBJ1-4; 10 nucleotides line up with TRBD1. CDR3 length: 15 amino acids. J gave up 8 bases and V 0 bases, and 3 bases lay outside the gene matches. CDR1 and CDR2 (germline): ENHRY, SYGVKD. As DNA, the CDR3 is TGTGCCATCAGTGAGTCAGGGACAGGGGCGGAAAAACTGTTTTTT. It yields the protein CAISESGTGAEKLFF.

The genes are TRBV20-1 and TRBJ2-6, with 7 bases aligning to TRBD1. V shed 3 bases and J 2 bases; nucleotides not matched to a gene: 7. CDR1 and CDR2 from the germline V gene are DFQATT and SNEGSKA (reference sequence). This CDR3 contains 16 residues. CDR3 loop: CSASRSTGTGANVLTF. The CDR3 nucleotides are TGCAGTGCTAGTAGGTCGACAGGGACTGGGGCCAACGTCCTGACTTTC.